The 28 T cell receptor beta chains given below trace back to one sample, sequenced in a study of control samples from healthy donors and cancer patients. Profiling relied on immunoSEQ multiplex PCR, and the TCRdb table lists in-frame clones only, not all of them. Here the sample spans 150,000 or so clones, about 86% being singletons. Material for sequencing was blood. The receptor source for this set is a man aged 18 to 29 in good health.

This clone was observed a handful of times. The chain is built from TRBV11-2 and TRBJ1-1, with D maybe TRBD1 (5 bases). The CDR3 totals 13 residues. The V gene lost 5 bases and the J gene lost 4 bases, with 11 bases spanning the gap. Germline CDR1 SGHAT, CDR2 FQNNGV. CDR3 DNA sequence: TGTGCCAGCAGCCCGGGGACCGGCACTGAAGCTTTCTTT. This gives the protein CASSPGTGTEAFF.

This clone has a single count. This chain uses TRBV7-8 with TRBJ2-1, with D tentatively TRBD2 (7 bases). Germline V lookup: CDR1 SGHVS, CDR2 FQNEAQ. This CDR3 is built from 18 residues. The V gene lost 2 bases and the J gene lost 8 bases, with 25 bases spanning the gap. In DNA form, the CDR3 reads TGTGCCAGCAGCTTATTGCCGGGGGGCGTCGAGTCTACACATGAGCAGTTCTTC. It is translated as CASSLLPGGVESTHEQFF.

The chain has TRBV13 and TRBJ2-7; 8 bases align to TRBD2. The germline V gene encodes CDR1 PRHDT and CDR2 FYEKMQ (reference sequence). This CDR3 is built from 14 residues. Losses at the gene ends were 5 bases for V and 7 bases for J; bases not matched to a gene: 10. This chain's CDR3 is CASSHRGGAREQYF. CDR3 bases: TGTGCCAGCAGCCACCGGGGGGGGGCTCGGGAGCAGTACTTC.

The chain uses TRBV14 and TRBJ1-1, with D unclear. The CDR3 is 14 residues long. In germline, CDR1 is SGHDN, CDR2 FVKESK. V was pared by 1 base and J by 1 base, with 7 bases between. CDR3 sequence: CASSQGAGNTEAFF. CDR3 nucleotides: TGTGCCAGCAGCCAAGGAGCAGGGAACACTGAAGCTTTCTTT.

CDR3 coding DNA: TGTGCCAGCAGCACCGACAGACACTATGGCTACACCTTC. Residues: CASSTDRHYGYTF. The genes are TRBV5-6 and TRBJ1-2; perhaps TRBD1 as D (5 bases). Trimming removed 4 bases at V and 3 bases at J, with 10 bases between. The CDR3 contains 13 residues. The germline CDR1 and CDR2 sequences are SGHDT and YYEEEE.

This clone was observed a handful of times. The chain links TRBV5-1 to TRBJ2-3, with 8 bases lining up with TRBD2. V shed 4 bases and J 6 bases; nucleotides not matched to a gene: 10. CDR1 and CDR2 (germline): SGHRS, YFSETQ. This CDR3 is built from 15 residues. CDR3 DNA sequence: TGCGCCAGCAGCCCGCCGGGACTAGATATGGATACGCAGTATTTT. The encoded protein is CASSPPGLDMDTQYF.

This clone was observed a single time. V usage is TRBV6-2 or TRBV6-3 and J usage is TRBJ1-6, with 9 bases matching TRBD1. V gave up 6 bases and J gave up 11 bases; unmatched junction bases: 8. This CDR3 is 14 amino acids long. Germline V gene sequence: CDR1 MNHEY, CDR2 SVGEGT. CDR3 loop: CASSPGQGDPPLHF. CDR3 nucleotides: TGTGCCAGCAGCCCGGGACAGGGAGATCCACCCCTCCACTTT.

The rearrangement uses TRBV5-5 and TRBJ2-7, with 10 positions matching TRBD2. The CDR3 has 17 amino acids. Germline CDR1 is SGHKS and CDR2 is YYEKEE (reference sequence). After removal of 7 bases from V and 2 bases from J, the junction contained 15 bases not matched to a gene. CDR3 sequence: CASYAEGTSGITYEQYF. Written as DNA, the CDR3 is TGTGCCAGCTATGCCGAGGGTACTAGCGGGATTACCTACGAGCAGTACTTC. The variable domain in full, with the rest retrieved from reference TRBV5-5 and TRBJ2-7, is DAGVTQSPTHLIKTRGQQVTLRCSPISGHKSVSWYQQVLGQGPQFIFQYYEKEERGRGNFPDRFSARQFPNYSSELNVNALLLGDSALYLCASYAEGTSGITYEQYFGPGTRLTVT.

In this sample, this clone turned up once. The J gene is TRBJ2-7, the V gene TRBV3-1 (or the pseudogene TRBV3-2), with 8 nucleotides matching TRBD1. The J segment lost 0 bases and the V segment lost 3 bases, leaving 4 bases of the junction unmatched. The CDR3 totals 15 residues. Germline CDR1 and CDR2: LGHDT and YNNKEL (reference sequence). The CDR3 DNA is TGTGCCAGCAGCCATTGGGACAGGTCCTCCTACGAGCAGTACTTC. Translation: CASSHWDRSSYEQYF.

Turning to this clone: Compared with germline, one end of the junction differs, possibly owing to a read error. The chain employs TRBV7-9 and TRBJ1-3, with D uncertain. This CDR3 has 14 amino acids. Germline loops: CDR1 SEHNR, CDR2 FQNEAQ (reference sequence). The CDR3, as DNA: TGTGCCAGCATCTTAACCCCCTCTGGAAACACCATATATTTT. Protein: CASILTPSGNTIYF.

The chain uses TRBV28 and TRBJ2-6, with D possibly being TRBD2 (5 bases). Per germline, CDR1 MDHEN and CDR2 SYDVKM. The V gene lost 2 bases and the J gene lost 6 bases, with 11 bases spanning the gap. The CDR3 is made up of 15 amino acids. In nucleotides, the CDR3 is TGTGCCAGCAGTTTACGAGGGTTGATGGCCAACGTCCTGACTTTC. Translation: CASSLRGLMANVLTF.

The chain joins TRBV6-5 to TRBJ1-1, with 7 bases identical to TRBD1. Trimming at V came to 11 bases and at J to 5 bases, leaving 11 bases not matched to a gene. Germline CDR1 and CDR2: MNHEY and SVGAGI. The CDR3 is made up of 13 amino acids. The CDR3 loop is CAVLQGTGTEAFF. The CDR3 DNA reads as TGTGCCGTCCTACAGGGGACGGGAACTGAAGCTTTCTTT.

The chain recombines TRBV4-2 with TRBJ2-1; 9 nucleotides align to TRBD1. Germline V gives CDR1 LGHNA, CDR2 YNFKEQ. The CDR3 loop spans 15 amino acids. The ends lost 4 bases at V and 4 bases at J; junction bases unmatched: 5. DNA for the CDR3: TGTGCCAGCAGCCCGTGGGGACAGGGATACAATGAGCAGTTCTTC. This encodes CASSPWGQGYNEQFF.

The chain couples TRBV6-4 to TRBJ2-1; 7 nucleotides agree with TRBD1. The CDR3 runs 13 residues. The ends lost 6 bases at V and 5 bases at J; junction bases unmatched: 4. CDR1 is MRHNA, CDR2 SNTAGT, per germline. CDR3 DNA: TGTGCCAGCAGCCGGGACAGTGACAATGAGCAGTTCTTC. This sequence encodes CASSRDSDNEQFF.

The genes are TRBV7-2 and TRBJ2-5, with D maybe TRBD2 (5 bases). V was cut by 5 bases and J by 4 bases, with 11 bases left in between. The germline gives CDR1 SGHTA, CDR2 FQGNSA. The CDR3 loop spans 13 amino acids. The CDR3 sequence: CASSPGGLETQYF. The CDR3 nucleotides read TGTGCCAGCAGCCCTGGCGGGCTAGAGACCCAGTACTTC.

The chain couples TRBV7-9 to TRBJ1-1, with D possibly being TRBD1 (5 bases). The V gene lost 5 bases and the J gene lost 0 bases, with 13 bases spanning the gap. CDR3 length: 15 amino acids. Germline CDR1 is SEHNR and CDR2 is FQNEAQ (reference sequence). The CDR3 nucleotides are TGTGCCAGCAGCGTCGGCCGGGGGTTGAACACTGAAGCTTTCTTT. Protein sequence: CASSVGRGLNTEAFF.

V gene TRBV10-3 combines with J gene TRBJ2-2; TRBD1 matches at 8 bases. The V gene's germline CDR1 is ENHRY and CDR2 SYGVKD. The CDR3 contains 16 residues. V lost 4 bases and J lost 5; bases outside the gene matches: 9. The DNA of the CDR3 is TGTGCCATCAGTGCCGCCCTCAGGGGGCAAACCGGGGAGCTGTTTTTT. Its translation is CAISAALRGQTGELFF.

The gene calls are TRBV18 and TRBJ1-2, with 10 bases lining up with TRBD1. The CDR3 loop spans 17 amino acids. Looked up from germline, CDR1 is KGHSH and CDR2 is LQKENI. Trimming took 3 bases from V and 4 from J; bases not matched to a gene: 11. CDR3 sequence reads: CASSPSRDRGGSYGYTF. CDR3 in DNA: TGTGCCAGCTCACCGTCCCGGGACAGGGGAGGGAGCTATGGCTACACCTTC.

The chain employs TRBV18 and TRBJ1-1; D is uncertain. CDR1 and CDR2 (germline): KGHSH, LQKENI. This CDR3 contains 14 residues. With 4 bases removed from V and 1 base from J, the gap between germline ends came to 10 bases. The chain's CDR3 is CASSQGPRNTEAFF. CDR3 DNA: TGTGCCAGCTCACAGGGCCCTCGGAACACTGAAGCTTTCTTT.

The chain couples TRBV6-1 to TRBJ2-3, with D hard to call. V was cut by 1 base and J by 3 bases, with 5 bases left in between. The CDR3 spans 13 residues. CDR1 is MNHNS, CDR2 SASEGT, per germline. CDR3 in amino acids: CASSEVGTDTQYF. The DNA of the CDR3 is TGTGCCAGCAGTGAAGTGGGGACAGATACGCAGTATTTT.

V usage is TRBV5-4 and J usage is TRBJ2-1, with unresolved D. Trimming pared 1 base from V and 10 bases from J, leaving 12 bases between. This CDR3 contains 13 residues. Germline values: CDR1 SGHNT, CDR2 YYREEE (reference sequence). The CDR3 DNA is TGTGCCAGCAGCTTGCCCTCCCTACAGGAGCAGTTCTTC. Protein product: CASSLPSLQEQFF.

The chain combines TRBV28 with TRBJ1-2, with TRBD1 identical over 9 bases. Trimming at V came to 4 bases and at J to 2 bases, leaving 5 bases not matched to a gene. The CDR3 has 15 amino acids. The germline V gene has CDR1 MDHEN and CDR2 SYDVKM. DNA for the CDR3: TGTGCCAGCAGTTCAGGGGACAGGGACAACTATGGCTACACCTTC. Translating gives CASSSGDRDNYGYTF.

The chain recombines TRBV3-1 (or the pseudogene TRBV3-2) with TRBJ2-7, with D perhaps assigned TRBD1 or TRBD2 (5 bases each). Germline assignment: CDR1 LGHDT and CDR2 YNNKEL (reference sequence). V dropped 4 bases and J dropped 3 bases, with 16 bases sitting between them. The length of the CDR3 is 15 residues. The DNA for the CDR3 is TGTGCCAGCAGCCTGGCCGGGGCACGTTTCTACGAGCAGTACTTC. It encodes CASSLAGARFYEQYF.

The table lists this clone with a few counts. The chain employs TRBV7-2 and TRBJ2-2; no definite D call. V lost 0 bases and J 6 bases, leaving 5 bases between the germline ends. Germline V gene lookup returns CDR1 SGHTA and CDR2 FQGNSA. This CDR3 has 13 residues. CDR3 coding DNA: TGTGCCAGCAGCTTAGCCGAAGCCGGGGAGCTGTTTTTT. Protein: CASSLAEAGELFF.

CDR3 sequence reads: CASSQDWEHSQKYF. The CDR3 DNA sequence: TGTGCCAGCAGCCAAGATTGGGAACACAGCCAAAAGTACTTC. This sequence joins TRBV14 and TRBJ2-5, with unresolved D. The V and J ends lost 0 bases and 12 bases respectively, with 17 bases between them. Germline CDR1 is SGHDN and CDR2 is FVKESK. This CDR3 is built from 14 residues.

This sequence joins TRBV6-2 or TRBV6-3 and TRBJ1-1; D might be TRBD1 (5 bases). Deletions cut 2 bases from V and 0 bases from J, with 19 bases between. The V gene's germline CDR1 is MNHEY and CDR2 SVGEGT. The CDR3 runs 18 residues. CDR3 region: CASSYTGALGNMNTEAFF. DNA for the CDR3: TGTGCCAGCAGTTACACCGGGGCCTTGGGGAACATGAACACTGAAGCTTTCTTT.

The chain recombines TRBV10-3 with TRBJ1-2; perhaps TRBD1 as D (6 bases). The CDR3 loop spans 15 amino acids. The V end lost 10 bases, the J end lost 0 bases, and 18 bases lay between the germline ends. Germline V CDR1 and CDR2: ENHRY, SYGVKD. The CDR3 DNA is TGTGCCACTACACAGGGCGGGGGATCTAACTATGGCTACACCTTC. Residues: CATTQGGGSNYGYTF.

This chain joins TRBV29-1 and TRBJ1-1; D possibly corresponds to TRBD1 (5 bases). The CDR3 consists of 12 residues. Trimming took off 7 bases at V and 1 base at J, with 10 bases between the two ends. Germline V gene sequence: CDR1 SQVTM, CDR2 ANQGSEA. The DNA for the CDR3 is TGCAGCGCCGAAAGGGGGAACACTGAAGCTTTCTTT. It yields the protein CSAERGNTEAFF.